The TCR beta chain under discussion was sequenced for a study of CD8+CD57+ T cells in acquired aplastic anemia. Study-level background: The average for DNA from sorted CD4+ and CD8+ cells was about 3.3 ug.

Per germline, CDR1 SGDLS and CDR2 YYNGEE. This CDR3 has 13 amino acids. The germline V and J ends were trimmed by 3 bases and 5 bases, with 9 bases remaining between them. TCR beta VDJ and CDR3 profiles were obtained from a genomic DNA template. MiXCR was run by TCRdb on the reads, yielding one entry per CDR3 protein. This table has about 68,000 distinct CDR3 sequences, roughly half appearing once. With regard to this clonotype: Its antigen is unknown.

Study results and limitations: Patients and controls shared twenty-nine CD8+ CDR3 sequences.

This receptor was obtained from a human donor in good health, serving as a control. This chain uses TRBV9 with TRBJ1-5; D ambiguous. What was sequenced was sorted CD4+, CD8+, or CD8+CD57+ T cells (not recorded which) from PBMCs. The CDR3 protein is CASSATADQPQHF. The CDR3 nucleotides are TGTGCCAGCAGCGCAACTGCCGATCAGCCCCAGCATTTT.